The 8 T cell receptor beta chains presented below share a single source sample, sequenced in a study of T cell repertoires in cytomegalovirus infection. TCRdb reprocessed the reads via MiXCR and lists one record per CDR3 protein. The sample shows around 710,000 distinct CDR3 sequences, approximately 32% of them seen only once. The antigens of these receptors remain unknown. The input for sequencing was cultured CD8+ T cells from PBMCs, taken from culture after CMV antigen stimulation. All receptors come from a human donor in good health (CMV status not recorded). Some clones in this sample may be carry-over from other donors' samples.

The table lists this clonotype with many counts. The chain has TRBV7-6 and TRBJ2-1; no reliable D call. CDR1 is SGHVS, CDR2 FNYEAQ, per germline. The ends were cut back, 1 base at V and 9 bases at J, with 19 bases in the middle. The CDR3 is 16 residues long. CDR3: CASSLGRDLSWSEQFF. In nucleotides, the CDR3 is TGTGCCAGCAGCTTAGGACGAGACCTGAGTTGGAGTGAGCAGTTCTTC.

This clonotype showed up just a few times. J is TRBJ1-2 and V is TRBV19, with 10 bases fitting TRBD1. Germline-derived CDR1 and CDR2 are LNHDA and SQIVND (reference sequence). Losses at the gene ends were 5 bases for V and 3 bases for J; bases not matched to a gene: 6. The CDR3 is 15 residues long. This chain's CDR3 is CASSPGTGVDYGYTF. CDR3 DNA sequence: TGTGCCAGTAGTCCGGGGACAGGGGTTGACTATGGCTACACCTTC. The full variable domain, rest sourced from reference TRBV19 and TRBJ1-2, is DGGITQSPKYLFRKEGQNVTLSCEQNLNHDAMYWYRQDPGQGLRLIYYSQIVNDFQKGDIAEGYSVSREKKESFPLTVTSAQKNPTAFYLCASSPGTGVDYGYTFGSGTRLTVV.

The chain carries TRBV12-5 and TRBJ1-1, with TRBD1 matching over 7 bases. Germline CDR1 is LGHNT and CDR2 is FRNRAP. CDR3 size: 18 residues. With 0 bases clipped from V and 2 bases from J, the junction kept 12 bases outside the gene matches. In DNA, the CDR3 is TGTGCTAGTGGTTTGGTCCTCCATCCGGGACAGAAAAACACTGAAGCTTTCTTT. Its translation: CASGLVLHPGQKNTEAFF.

The CDR3 reads CASSPGTGIFYEQYV. The DNA of the CDR3 is TGTGCCAGCAGCCCCGGGACAGGGATCTTCTACGAGCAGTACGTC. This rearrangement joins TRBV12-3 or TRBV12-4 to TRBJ2-7; 9 bases map to TRBD1. CDR3 length: 15 residues. Unmatched junction bases numbered 9, after V lost 6 bases and J lost 3 bases.

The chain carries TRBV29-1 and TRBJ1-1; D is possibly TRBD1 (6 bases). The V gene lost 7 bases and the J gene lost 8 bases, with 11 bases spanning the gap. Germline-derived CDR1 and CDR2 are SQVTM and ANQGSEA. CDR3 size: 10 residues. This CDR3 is CSGGLPEAFF. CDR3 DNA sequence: TGCAGCGGGGGGCTGCCCGAAGCTTTCTTT.

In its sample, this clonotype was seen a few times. CDR3 amino acids: CASFAGTMNTEAFF. In DNA form, the CDR3 reads TGCGCCAGCTTTGCAGGGACCATGAACACTGAAGCTTTCTTT. The rearrangement joins TRBV5-1 to TRBJ1-1; D is possibly TRBD1 (5 bases). Between the trimmed V and J ends, which lost 7 bases and 0 bases, there was a span of 13 bases. Germline CDR1 is SGHRS and CDR2 is YFSETQ. The CDR3 has 14 residues.

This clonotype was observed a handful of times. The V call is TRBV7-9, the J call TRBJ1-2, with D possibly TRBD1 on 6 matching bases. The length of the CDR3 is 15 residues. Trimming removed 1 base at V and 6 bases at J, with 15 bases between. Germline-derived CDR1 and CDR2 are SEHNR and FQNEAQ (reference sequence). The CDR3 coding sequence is TGTGCCAGCAGCTTAGGGGCAGCCCCAGGGGATGGCTACACCTTC. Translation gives CASSLGAAPGDGYTF.

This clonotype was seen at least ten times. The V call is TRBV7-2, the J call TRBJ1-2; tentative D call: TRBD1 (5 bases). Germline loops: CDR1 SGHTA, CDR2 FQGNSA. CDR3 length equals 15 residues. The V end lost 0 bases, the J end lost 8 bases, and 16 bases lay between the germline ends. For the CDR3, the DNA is TGTGCCAGCAGCTTAGCGCGGGGCGTCAGGAGGGGCTACACCTTC. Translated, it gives CASSLARGVRRGYTF.